These 7 T cell receptor beta chains originate from one sample sequenced in a study of blood T cells in healthy people across ages. Combining a sample-barcoded 5' primer with a J-beta primer mix, a second PCR ran for roughly 6 to 11 cycles. TCRdb reprocessed the 5' RACE reads via MiXCR and lists one record per CDR3 protein. The sample records hundreds of thousands of distinct CDR3 sequences, 40% to 45% being singletons. Sequencing was performed on blood. These receptors came from a man older than 75 in good health.

J is TRBJ1-2 and V is TRBV20-1; D not resolved. V gave up 3 bases and J gave up 3 bases, with 11 bases separating them. The CDR3 is made up of 13 amino acids. The germline V gene has CDR1 DFQATT and CDR2 SNEGSKA (reference sequence). CDR3 DNA: TGCAGTGCTAGTAAGGGAGAAGACTATGGCTACACCTTC. Its translation is CSASKGEDYGYTF.

This clonotype was seen a handful of times. This chain uses TRBV27 with TRBJ1-5, with 7 bases that match TRBD1. After removal of 5 bases from V and 7 bases from J, the junction contained 17 bases not matched to a gene. There are 17 residues in the CDR3. The germline V gene encodes CDR1 MNHEY and CDR2 SMNVEV (reference sequence). This chain's CDR3 is CASSPPPQGVGGQPQHF. CDR3 sequence (DNA): TGTGCCAGCAGTCCGCCACCCCAGGGGGTGGGAGGGCAGCCCCAGCATTTT.

The V and J genes are TRBV6-6 and TRBJ1-2; 10 bases match TRBD1. Germline trimming cut 5 bases from V and 5 bases from J; bases unmatched to any gene: 8. The germline gives CDR1 MNHNY, CDR2 SVGAGI (reference sequence). The CDR3 spans 15 residues. CDR3 in DNA: TGTGCCAGCAGTCGCCAGACAGGGGGCATATATGGCTACACCTTC. Protein: CASSRQTGGIYGYTF.

The chain has TRBV7-2 and TRBJ2-4, with D unresolved. V was trimmed by 6 bases and J by 1 base, leaving 10 bases between them. The germline V gene encodes CDR1 SGHTA and CDR2 FQGNSA. CDR3 size: 14 residues. CDR3 DNA sequence: TGTGCCAGCAGTGGAGCCCTGGCCAAAAACATTCAGTACTTC. It codes for CASSGALAKNIQYF.

The chain combines TRBV29-1 with TRBJ2-1; no reliable D call. The J call is uncertain, as TRBJ2-7 better fits the DNA end. The germline gives CDR1 SQVTM, CDR2 ANQGSEA. The CDR3 loop spans 13 amino acids. In DNA, the CDR3 is TGCAGCGTTGACGGCAGAGTAAACAATGAGCAGTACTTC. Residues: CSVDGRVNNEQYF.

This sequence joins TRBV19 and TRBJ1-5, with TRBD1 identical over 9 bases. CDR1 and CDR2 from the germline V gene are LNHDA and SQIVND (reference sequence). The CDR3 is 14 amino acids. Unmatched junction bases numbered 7, after V lost 11 bases and J lost 2 bases. The CDR3 loop is CAGGQGKGNQPQHF. The DNA of the CDR3 is TGTGCCGGCGGACAGGGGAAAGGCAATCAGCCCCAGCATTTT.

This clonotype was seen once. V gene TRBV30 combines with J gene TRBJ1-5; 10 nucleotides align to TRBD1. Germline V gives CDR1 GTSNPN, CDR2 SVGIG (reference sequence). V was pared by 5 bases and J by 2 bases, with 6 bases of the junction left unmatched. CDR3 length: 15 amino acids. Here the CDR3 reads CAWRSGTGGNQPQHF. The CDR3 DNA follows: TGTGCCTGGCGTTCTGGGACAGGGGGCAATCAGCCCCAGCATTTT.